This TCR beta chain was identified during a study of blood T cells in healthy people across ages. The authors ran a second PCR of roughly 7 to 11 cycles using a sample-barcoded 5' primer and a J-beta primer mix. TCRdb called the 5' RACE reads again in MiXCR, with one record for every CDR3 protein. The data show 550,000 to 650,000 distinct CDR3 sequences, around a quarter seen once. The CDR3 has 15 residues. Germline V lookup: CDR1 SQVTM, CDR2 ANQGSEA. Trimming at V came to 4 bases and at J to 6 bases, leaving 14 bases not matched to a gene. The sample was also linked to a second study, of T cells of mothers and their children. Per that study: Maternal samples each gave over 8.5 million TCR beta CDR3 reads, and child samples approximately 2.8 million each.

The V and J genes are TRBV29-1 and TRBJ2-5; 7 nucleotides align to TRBD2. Source material: blood. This TCR was recovered from a boy between 2 and 10 years old in good health. The CDR3 DNA is TGCAGCGTTGTGGTCCCGACTAGCCTCTCGAAGACCCAGTACTTC. Residues: CSVVVPTSLSKTQYF.